This entry describes one TCR beta chain. This receptor's antigen is unknown. There are no base qualities to consult, and no much larger clone falls within one base. The source of the sample is a study of cytomegalovirus exposure and HLA in healthy donors (dated by TCRdb to 2017 to 2019). In the study overall: According to a later analysis, one platform produced both the 110 or so validation repertoires and the roughly 660 repertoires of the first cohort. The study aimed to test whether signatures of past pathogen exposure could be identified by cataloging public T cell receptors. A separate validation cohort of 100 to 150 different subjects was used in addition to the approximately 700-subject first cohort. To predict cytomegalovirus infection status, the study brought together high-throughput TCR immunosequencing, statistical association of individual TCRs with disease status, and machine learning. Overall study results and their limits: All 120 or so repertoires were used to score co-occurrence in the validation cohort in a later analysis, because that analysis had no HLA typing for the cohort. Most TCR sequences were observed very rarely across donors, whereas some public TCRs were present in many individuals. The authors suggested that the approach could potentially be extended to other disease states and immunological phenotypes. Of the cluster scores, approximately 94% were above 0 in a later analysis, which found that TCRs clustered in the first cohort also tended to co-occur in the 110 or so validation repertoires. The study listed 150 to 200 TCR beta chains as associated with cytomegalovirus. In both the original and validation cohorts, the classifier was reported to diagnose cytomegalovirus status with high specificity and sensitivity. Three of the identified cytomegalovirus-associated TCR beta chains were confirmed in vitro to be specific for cytomegalovirus antigens.

The method was the immunoSEQ multiplex PCR assay. For the original study's pipeline: A statistical classification framework was built to diagnose cytomegalovirus status from the catalog of TCR beta chain sequences. The clones in this table, taken by TCRdb from immuneACCESS, are in-frame only. Not every clone is retained; where verified, under half of the shortfall comes from an unresolved V gene, and the cause of the rest is unknown. Clone size and V and J calls were adopted from that table, with D and trimming inferred from the DNA. The sample yields some 140,000 clones; roughly 81% were counted once. The ten largest clones represent over 1.3% of the sample. The donors belonged to the validation cohort of around 110 subjects, which was separate from the 666-subject first cohort. This TCR was sampled from a woman aged 25-40 years in good health and CMV-seronegative. Sequenced material: PBMCs.

The CDR3 here reads CASSLTGGTKNIQYF. The DNA is as follows: TGCGCCAGCAGCTTAACGGGGGGGACCAAAAACATTCAGTACTTC. The rearrangement joined TRBV5-1 to TRBJ2-4, with 8 bases aligning to TRBD2. V is cut back by 2 bases and J by 2 bases, with 3 bases in the junction unmatched. The CDR3 goes from the cysteine to the phenylalanine over 15 residues. The entry retains the CDR3 DNA only, 45 bases that are in frame from base 1. As encoded in the germline V gene, CDR1 is SGHRS while CDR2 is YFSETQ.